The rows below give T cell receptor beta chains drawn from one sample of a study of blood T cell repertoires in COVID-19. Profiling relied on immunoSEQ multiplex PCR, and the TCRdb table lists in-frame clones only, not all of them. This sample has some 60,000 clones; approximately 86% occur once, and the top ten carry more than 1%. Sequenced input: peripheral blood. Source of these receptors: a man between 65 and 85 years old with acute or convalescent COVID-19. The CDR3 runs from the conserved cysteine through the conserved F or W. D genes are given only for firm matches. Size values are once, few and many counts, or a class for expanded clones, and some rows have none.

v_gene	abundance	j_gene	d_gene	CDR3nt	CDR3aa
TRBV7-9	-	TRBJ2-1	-	TGTGCCAGCAGCTCGGGACTCCCAATTGGGCAGTTCTTC	CASSSGLPIGQFF
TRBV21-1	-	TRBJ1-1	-	TGTGCCAGCAGCGGCCGGGACAGGGGAGGGACTGAAGCTTTCTTT	CASSGRDRGGTEAFF
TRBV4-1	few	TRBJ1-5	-	TGCGCCAGCAGCCAAGATCTTGCCAGACTTAATCAGCCCCAGCATTTT	CASSQDLARLNQPQHF
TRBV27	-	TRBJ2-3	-	TGTGCCAGCAGTTTATCCCACAGGGTTAGCACAGATACGCAGTATTTT	CASSLSHRVSTDTQYF
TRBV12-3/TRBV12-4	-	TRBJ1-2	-	TGTGCCAGCAGTTTAACAGTGAACTATGGCTACACCTTC	CASSLTVNYGYTF
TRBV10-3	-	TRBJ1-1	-	TGTGCCATCTCCAGGGAGGGAAGTGAAGCTTTCTTT	CAISREGSEAFF
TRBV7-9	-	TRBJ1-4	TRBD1	TGTGCCAGCGGATTCTCCGGGACAGCTTACGAAAAACTGTTTTTT	CASGFSGTAYEKLFF
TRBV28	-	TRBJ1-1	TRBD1	TGTGCCAGCAGTGTAAAAGGGACAGTAGAAGCTTTCTTT	CASSVKGTVEAFF
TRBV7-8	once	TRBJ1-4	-	TGTGCCAGCACCTCGGCCGGGGGGAAACTGTTTTTT	CASTSAGGKLFF
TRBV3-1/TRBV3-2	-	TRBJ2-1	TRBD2	TGTGCCAGCAGCCCTAGCGGGGGGCCCTACAATGAGCAGTTCTTC	CASSPSGGPYNEQFF
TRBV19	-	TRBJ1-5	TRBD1	TGTGCCAGTAACCCGGGACAGATGATTAATCAGCCCCAGCATTTT	CASNPGQMINQPQHF
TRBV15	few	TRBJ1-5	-	TGTGCCACCAGCAGGCGGGACGGCAATCAGCCCCAGCATTTT	CATSRRDGNQPQHF
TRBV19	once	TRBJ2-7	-	TGTGCCAGTAGCCGACAGAGGAGCTCCTACGAGCAGTACTTC	CASSRQRSSYEQYF
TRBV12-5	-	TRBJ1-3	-	TGTGCTAGTGGTTTCGGTACTGGAAACACCATATATTTT	CASGFGTGNTIYF
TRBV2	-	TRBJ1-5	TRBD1	TGTGCCAGCAGAAGGGACAGGGGACAGGGTCAGCCCCAGCATTTT	CASRRDRGQGQPQHF
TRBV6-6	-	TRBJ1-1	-	TGTGCCAGCAGTTACCCTCTGGCAGGAGGGACTGAAGCTTTCTTT	CASSYPLAGGTEAFF
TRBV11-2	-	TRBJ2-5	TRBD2	TGTGCCAGCAGCTTCCTGCGGGGGACAGAGACCCAGTACTTC	CASSFLRGTETQYF
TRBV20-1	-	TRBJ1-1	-	TGCAGTGCTAGTTTTGTGGCGGGGGCGACTGAAGCTTTCTTT	CSASFVAGATEAFF
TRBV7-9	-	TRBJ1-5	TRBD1	TGTGCCAGCAGCTCCATGACAGGGAATCAGCCCCAGCATTTT	CASSSMTGNQPQHF
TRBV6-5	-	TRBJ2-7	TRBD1	TGTGCCAGCACACGGACAGGGGGCTACGAGCAGTACTTC	CASTRTGGYEQYF
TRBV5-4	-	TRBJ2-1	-	TGTGCCAGCAGCCGGGCGGGGGCGAGCTCCTACAATGAGCAGTTCTTC	CASSRAGASSYNEQFF
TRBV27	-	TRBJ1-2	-	TGTGCCAGCAGTCCCCGGGGAGGGTATGGCTACACCTTC	CASSPRGGYGYTF
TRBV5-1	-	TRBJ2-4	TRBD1	TGCGCCAGCAGCTTGGTCGGACAGGGAACCAAAAACATTCAGTACTTC	CASSLVGQGTKNIQYF
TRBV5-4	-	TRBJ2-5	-	TGTGCCAGCAGCCCGAGTGGGAAAGGGGGAGAGACCCAGTACTTC	CASSPSGKGGETQYF
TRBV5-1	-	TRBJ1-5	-	TGCGCCAGCAGCTTGGAAGGGGCGGGGAACAATCAGCCCCAGCATTTT	CASSLEGAGNNQPQHF
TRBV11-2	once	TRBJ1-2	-	TGTGCCAGCAGCTCGGAGGGGTACGGCTACACCTTC	CASSSEGYGYTF
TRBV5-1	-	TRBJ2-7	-	TGCGCCAGCAGCTTGGGGCAGGGGAACTACGAGCAGTACTTC	CASSLGQGNYEQYF
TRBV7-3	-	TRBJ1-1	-	TGTGCCAGCAGCTTAGAGGGGACACAAGGCACTGAAGCTTTCTTT	CASSLEGTQGTEAFF
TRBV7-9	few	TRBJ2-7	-	TGTGCCAGCAGCTTAGAACAGCTTGCCTACGAGCAGTACTTC	CASSLEQLAYEQYF
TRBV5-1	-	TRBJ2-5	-	TGCGCCAGCATCACCGGGGACTCTTCGGGAGAGACCCAGTACTTC	CASITGDSSGETQYF
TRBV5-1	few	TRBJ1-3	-	TGCGCCAGCCAGGGTTCTGGAAACACCATATATTTT	CASQGSGNTIYF
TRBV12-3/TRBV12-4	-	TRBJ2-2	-	TGTGCCAGCAGTACTCCAGGGGGGAGGGAGCTGTTTTTT	CASSTPGGRELFF
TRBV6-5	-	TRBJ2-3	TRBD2	TGTGCCAGCAGTTACTCGAGCGGGGGGACCACAGATACGCAGTATTTT	CASSYSSGGTTDTQYF
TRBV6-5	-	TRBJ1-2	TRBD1	TGTGCCAGCAAAGGGACAGGGTCGAGCACCTTC	CASKGTGSSTF
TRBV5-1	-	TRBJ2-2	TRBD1	TGCGCCAGCAGCACGACAGGGGGCCAGACCGGGGAGCTGTTTTTT	CASSTTGGQTGELFF
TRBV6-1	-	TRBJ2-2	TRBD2	TGTGCCAGCAGTGGAAGAGCTCGGGGGGTCGATGTCGGGGAGCTGTTTTTT	CASSGRARGVDVGELFF
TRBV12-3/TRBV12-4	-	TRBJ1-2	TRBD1	TGTGCCAGCAGTCCGACAGGGTACGGCTACACCTTC	CASSPTGYGYTF
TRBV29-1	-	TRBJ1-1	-	TGCAGCGTTTGTCAGGCTGTGGGCACTGAAGCTTTCTTT	CSVCQAVGTEAFF
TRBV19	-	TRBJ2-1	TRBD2	TGTGCCAGTAGTTTCCCGACTAGCGGAAGGAATGAGCAGTTCTTC	CASSFPTSGRNEQFF
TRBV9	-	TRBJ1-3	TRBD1	TGTGCCAGCAGCGTAGCCCCGACAGGGGATGGAAACACCATATATTTT	CASSVAPTGDGNTIYF
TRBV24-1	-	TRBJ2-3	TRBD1	TGTGCCACCAGTGATTTGGGACAGGGGGATACGCAGTATTTT	CATSDLGQGDTQYF
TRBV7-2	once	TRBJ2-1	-	TGTGCCAGCAGCTTAGACGGGACTGGGGATTGGGTCGGGCAGTTCTTC	CASSLDGTGDWVGQFF